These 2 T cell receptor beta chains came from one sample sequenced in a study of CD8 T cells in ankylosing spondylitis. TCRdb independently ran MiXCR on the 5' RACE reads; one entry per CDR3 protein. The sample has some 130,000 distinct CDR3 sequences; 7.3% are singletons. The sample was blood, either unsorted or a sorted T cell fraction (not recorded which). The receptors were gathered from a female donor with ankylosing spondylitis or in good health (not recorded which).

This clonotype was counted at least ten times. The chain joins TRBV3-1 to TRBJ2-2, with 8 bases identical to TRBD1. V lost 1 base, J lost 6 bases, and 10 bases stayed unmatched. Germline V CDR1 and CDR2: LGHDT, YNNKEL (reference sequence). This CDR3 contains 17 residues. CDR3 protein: CASSQVFSRTGPGELFF. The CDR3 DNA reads TGTGCCAGCAGCCAAGTCTTTAGTCGGACAGGGCCCGGGGAGCTGTTTTTT. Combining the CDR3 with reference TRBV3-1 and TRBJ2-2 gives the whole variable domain DTAVSQTPKYLVTQMGNDKSIKCEQNLGHDTMYWYKQDSKKFLKIMFSYNNKELIINETVPNRFSPKSPDKAHLNLHINSLELGDSAVYFCASSQVFSRTGPGELFFGEGSRLTVL.

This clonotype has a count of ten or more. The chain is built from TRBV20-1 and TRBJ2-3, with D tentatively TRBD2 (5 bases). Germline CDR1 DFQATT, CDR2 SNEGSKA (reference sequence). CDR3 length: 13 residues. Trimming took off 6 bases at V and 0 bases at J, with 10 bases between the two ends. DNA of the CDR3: TGCAGTGCCTTAGCGACTAGCACAGATACGCAGTATTTT. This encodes CSALATSTDTQYF.